These 29 T cell receptor beta chains came from one sample sequenced in a study of blood T cell repertoires in COVID-19. Libraries were prepared by immunoSEQ multiplex PCR; TCRdb keeps only in-frame clonotypes and omits some of them. The sample has tens of thousands of clones; 70% to 90% are singletons. Sample: peripheral blood. The receptor set was obtained from a man aged 70-80 years with acute or convalescent COVID-19.

The chain employs TRBV4-1 and TRBJ1-1; TRBD1 matches at 9 bases. CDR3 size: 17 residues. Germline V gene data show CDR1 as MGHRA and CDR2 as YSYEKL. J was trimmed by 1 base and V by 2 bases; bases with no gene match: 8. This chain's CDR3 is CASSQLGQGWGNTEAFF. The CDR3 DNA reads TGCGCCAGCAGCCAATTAGGACAGGGGTGGGGGAACACTGAAGCTTTCTTT.

This clone is a singleton in its sample. The V call is TRBV5-4, the J call TRBJ2-5; 10 bases fit TRBD2. The CDR3 has 18 amino acids. V gave up 0 bases and J gave up 0 bases; unmatched junction bases: 8. Germline V CDR1 and CDR2: SGHNT, YYREEE (reference sequence). The CDR3 sequence: CASSLEPSGGGYQETQYF. In DNA, the CDR3 is TGTGCCAGCAGCTTGGAGCCTAGCGGGGGCGGGTACCAAGAGACCCAGTACTTC.

J is TRBJ2-1 and V is TRBV2; the D gene is possibly TRBD2 (6 bases). From germline, CDR1 is SNHLY and CDR2 FYNNEI. V lost 4 bases and J lost 5, with 15 bases in between. The CDR3 has 15 amino acids. Written as DNA, the CDR3 is TGTGCCAGCAGTGTCATCCCGGGACTCGACAATGAGCAGTTCTTC. The encoded protein is CASSVIPGLDNEQFF. Full variable domain (remainder filled in from reference TRBV2 and TRBJ2-1): EPEVTQTPSHQVTQMGQEVILRCVPISNHLYFYWYRQILGQKVEFLVSFYNNEISEKSEIFDDQFSVERPDGSNFTLKIRSTKLEDSAMYFCASSVIPGLDNEQFFGPGTRLTVL.

This chain uses TRBV12-3 or TRBV12-4 with TRBJ1-3; D uncertain. Trimming shortened V by 2 bases and J by 4 bases, and 3 bases separated the two germline ends. The CDR3 spans 12 residues. CDR3 sequence reads: CASSLQGNTIYF. The CDR3 bases are TGTGCCAGCAGTTTACAGGGAAACACCATATATTTT.

Of note for this clone: Since the CDR3 does not end with the conserved phenylalanine or tryptophan, this likely comes from a read error. No DNA is shown, since the ends of the CDR3 on it are uncertain; the CDR3 is the one TCRdb lists. The rearrangement links TRBV7-9 to TRBJ2-3; the table calls TRBD2, which could not be checked here. CDR1 is SEHNR, CDR2 FQNEAQ, per germline (reference sequence). The length of the CDR3 is 12 amino acids, counting both ends. CDR3 loop: CASTPSGREGVL.

The chain joins TRBV11-3 to TRBJ2-1; 7 positions agree with TRBD1. CDR1 SGHNT and CDR2 YENEEA come from the germline V gene. This CDR3 is 13 amino acids long. The ends lost 3 bases at V and 10 bases at J; junction bases unmatched: 6. CDR3 sequence: CASSFRNRGEQFF. The CDR3 bases are TGTGCCAGCAGCTTCCGAAACAGGGGAGAGCAGTTCTTC. Full variable domain (rest looked up from reference TRBV11-3 and TRBJ2-1): EAGVVQSPRYKIIEKKQPVAFWCNPISGHNTLYWYLQNLGQGPELLIRYENEEAVDDSQLPKDRFSAERLKGVDSTLKIQPAELGDSAVYLCASSFRNRGEQFFGPGTRLTVL.

This clone was recorded only once. V is TRBV7-3 and J is TRBJ2-1; 7 bases match TRBD2. CDR1 and CDR2 from the germline V gene are SGHTA and FQGTGA. This CDR3 has 15 amino acids. The junction had 4 bases not matched to a gene; V was cut back by 4 bases and J by 1 base. This CDR3 is CASSSPSGSYNEQFF. CDR3 bases: TGTGCCAGCAGCTCCCCTAGCGGATCCTACAATGAGCAGTTCTTC.

V is TRBV7-2 and J is TRBJ2-7; possibly TRBD1 for D (6 bases). CDR1 is SGHTA and CDR2 is FQGNSA in the germline V gene. The CDR3 length is 14 residues. Trimming cost V 5 bases and J 5 bases, with 16 bases left between them. DNA of the CDR3: TGTGCCAGCAGCCTAAGGACAGCCAGCCACGAGCAGTACTTC. Translation gives CASSLRTASHEQYF.

This clone was found a few times. The chain links TRBV5-1 to TRBJ1-4; perhaps TRBD1 as D (6 bases). The V and J ends lost 5 bases and 3 bases respectively, with 14 bases between them. This CDR3 has 15 residues. In germline, CDR1 is SGHRS, CDR2 YFSETQ. The CDR3 coding sequence is TGCGCCAGCAGTCGAACCGGGGGGCCTAATGAAAAACTGTTTTTT. This translates into CASSRTGGPNEKLFF.

The CDR3 DNA reads TGTGCCAGCAGCGTACTAGCGGGGGAAGAGACCCAGTACTTC. It specifies CASSVLAGEETQYF. The rearrangement links TRBV7-8 to TRBJ2-5; 11 positions agree with TRBD2. V lost 5 bases to trimming and J lost 3 bases; unmatched junction nucleotides: 2. The V gene's germline CDR1 is SGHVS and CDR2 FQNEAQ. The CDR3 covers 14 residues.

The V and J genes are TRBV2 and TRBJ2-7; 7 nucleotides line up with TRBD1. Germline loops: CDR1 SNHLY, CDR2 FYNNEI. The CDR3 contains 13 residues. V dropped 8 bases and J dropped 5; count of bases not matched to a gene: 9. CDR3 coding DNA: TGTGCCAGCCGTCTAGCAGGGGGACACGAGCAGTACTTC. Its protein is CASRLAGGHEQYF.

J is TRBJ1-4 and V is TRBV3-1 (or the pseudogene TRBV3-2); 7 bases map to TRBD1. The V segment lost 5 bases and the J segment 9 bases; nucleotides outside the gene matches: 9. This CDR3 is 14 amino acids long. The V gene's germline CDR1 is LGHDT and CDR2 YNNKEL (reference sequence). Here the CDR3 DNA reads TGTGCCAGCAGCAAGACAGGGTCTATTCAAAAACTGTTTTTT. It yields the protein CASSKTGSIQKLFF.

V and J are TRBV12-5 and TRBJ2-3; D is possibly TRBD1 (6 bases). V was shortened by 1 base and J by 4 bases, with 9 bases between the two germline ends. Germline loops: CDR1 LGHNT, CDR2 FRNRAP. The CDR3 totals 14 residues. The CDR3 nucleotides are TGTGCTAGTGGTTTGGGAGGGGGAGCAGATACGCAGTATTTT. Protein product: CASGLGGGADTQYF.

The chain's CDR3 is CASSLWGQGIYGYTF. CDR3 DNA: TGTGCCAGCAGTTTATGGGGACAGGGGATCTATGGCTACACCTTC. The gene calls are TRBV27 and TRBJ1-2; 10 bases agree with TRBD1. Per the germline V gene, CDR1 is MNHEY and CDR2 is SMNVEV (reference sequence). The CDR3 spans 15 residues. The V gene end was trimmed by 1 base and the J gene end by 4 bases; junction bases not matched to a gene: 3.

The V and J genes are TRBV29-1 and TRBJ1-1, with 8 bases that match TRBD1. CDR3 length: 14 residues. CDR1 is SQVTM, CDR2 ANQGSEA, per germline. Trimming removed 6 bases from V and 4 bases from J; junction bases left unmatched: 10. CDR3 sequence (DNA): TGCAGCGTAGACGACAGGGGTAGGAGCACTGAAGCTTTCTTT. As protein: CSVDDRGRSTEAFF.

The rearrangement links TRBV10-3 to TRBJ2-2, with 8 nucleotides matching TRBD2. This CDR3 comprises 15 residues. The germline gives CDR1 ENHRY, CDR2 SYGVKD. Unmatched junction bases numbered 10, after V lost 6 bases and J lost 7 bases. For the CDR3, the DNA is TGTGCCATCAGGACGGGACTAGGCGCTCGCGGGGAGCTGTTTTTT. Translation gives CAIRTGLGARGELFF.

The J gene is TRBJ2-2, the V gene TRBV10-3, with a tentative D call TRBD1 (5 bases). Germline V gives CDR1 ENHRY, CDR2 SYGVKD. The CDR3 loop spans 15 amino acids. Trimming stripped 0 bases from V and 5 bases from J, with 10 bases between. The CDR3 DNA sequence: TGTGCCATCAGTGAGTCAGGGGTTCGAACCGGGGAGCTGTTTTTT. Encoded protein: CAISESGVRTGELFF.

V and J are TRBV7-2 and TRBJ2-7, with 8 positions matching TRBD2. The V gene's germline CDR1 is SGHTA and CDR2 FQGNSA. V lost 3 bases and J lost 6; bases outside the gene matches: 13. The CDR3 consists of 16 residues. The CDR3 DNA reads as TGTGCCAGCAGCTTCGGGGGGGTGCTTTCAGGGTCCGAGCAGTACTTC. It specifies CASSFGGVLSGSEQYF.

This clone was found a few times. The chain combines TRBV15 with TRBJ1-5, with D maybe TRBD1 (6 bases). The CDR3 is 17 amino acids. In germline, CDR1 is LNHNV, CDR2 YYDKDF (reference sequence). Trimming removed 1 base at V and 0 bases at J, with 13 bases between. The CDR3 protein is CATSRGLGGASNQPQHF. The CDR3 region has the DNA TGTGCCACCAGCAGAGGCCTTGGGGGGGCTAGCAATCAGCCCCAGCATTTT.

This chain connects TRBV19 to TRBJ1-2; 9 nucleotides line up with TRBD1. The ends lost 4 bases at V and 8 bases at J; junction bases unmatched: 14. Germline V gene lookup returns CDR1 LNHDA and CDR2 SQIVND (reference sequence). The CDR3 is made up of 16 amino acids. The CDR3 sequence: CASSKAGTGLIGGYTF. The CDR3 region has the DNA TGTGCCAGTAGTAAGGCCGGGACAGGGTTGATTGGCGGCTACACCTTC.

The chain carries TRBV19 and TRBJ2-1; D gene ambiguous. This CDR3 has 14 residues. The germline gives CDR1 LNHDA, CDR2 SQIVND (reference sequence). V was trimmed by 6 bases and J by 0 bases, leaving 9 bases between them. The CDR3 sequence is CASRRTHSYNEQFF. The CDR3 region has the DNA TGTGCCAGTAGGAGAACCCACTCCTACAATGAGCAGTTCTTC.

This clone was observed a single time. The V call is TRBV21-1, the J call TRBJ1-5; TRBD1 is taken as the D call from the table, unchecked against the DNA. TRBV21-1 is shown as a pseudogene. The CDR3 contains 16 residues. The CDR3 DNA sequence: TGTGCCAGCAGCAAAGCCGGGACAGGGTTAGGTCAGCCCCAGCATTTT. Translated: CASSKAGTGLGQPQHF.

This clone has more than one count but fewer than ten. CDR3 DNA: TGCGCCAGCAGCCAAGGGCAGGGCGACACTGAAGCTTTCTTT. This sequence encodes CASSQGQGDTEAFF. The genes are TRBV4-1 and TRBJ1-1, with TRBD1 as a possible D gene (5 bases). Trimming took 1 base from V and 3 from J, leaving 9 bases between them. Germline V gene sequence: CDR1 MGHRA, CDR2 YSYEKL. The CDR3 extends over 14 amino acids.

This sequence joins TRBV6-5 and TRBJ2-7; 7 bases agree with TRBD1. The V gene's germline CDR1 is MNHEY and CDR2 SVGAGI. The CDR3 runs 15 residues. Trimming cost V 5 bases and J 2 bases; bases outside gene matches: 9. CDR3 in amino acids: CASSTPTGFTYEQYF. The CDR3 DNA is TGTGCCAGCAGTACTCCGACAGGGTTCACCTACGAGCAGTACTTC.

This chain links TRBV4-3 with TRBJ2-2; D uncertain. The CDR3 spans 15 residues. Germline lookup yields CDR1 LGHNA and CDR2 YSLEER. V was trimmed by 5 bases and J by 2 bases, leaving 12 bases between them. CDR3 loop: CASSFGRVNTGELFF. DNA of the CDR3: TGCGCCAGCAGCTTCGGTCGGGTAAACACCGGGGAGCTGTTTTTT.

J is TRBJ1-3 and V is TRBV5-4; 7 nucleotides match TRBD1. The CDR3 is 15 amino acids. The V segment lost 2 bases and the J segment 4 bases; nucleotides outside the gene matches: 6. The V gene's germline CDR1 is SGHNT and CDR2 YYREEE (reference sequence). The CDR3 nucleotides read TGTGCCAGCAGCTTCCAGGGGGGTGGGGGAAACACCATATATTTT. Protein: CASSFQGGGGNTIYF.

The rearrangement uses TRBV4-1 and TRBJ2-3; 12 bases are a match to TRBD2. Trimming took 1 base from V and 4 from J; bases not matched to a gene: 3. This CDR3 is built from 16 residues. Germline CDR1 and CDR2: MGHRA and YSYEKL. CDR3: CASSQGTSGVPDTQYF. The CDR3 DNA follows: TGCGCCAGCAGCCAAGGGACTAGCGGGGTTCCAGATACGCAGTATTTT.

The gene calls are TRBV4-3 and TRBJ2-7; possibly TRBD1 for D (7 bases). CDR3 length equals 18 residues. Germline assignment: CDR1 LGHNA and CDR2 YSLEER. The V gene lost 0 bases and the J gene lost 3 bases, with 21 bases spanning the gap. CDR3 protein: CASSQDLRRGASYYEQYF. For the CDR3, the DNA is TGCGCCAGCAGCCAAGATCTTCGCAGGGGGGCCTCTTACTACGAGCAGTACTTC.

The chain employs TRBV6-5 and TRBJ2-7; tentatively, D is TRBD1 (6 bases). CDR3 length equals 15 residues. Germline-derived CDR1 and CDR2 are MNHEY and SVGAGI. Trimming stripped 6 bases from V and 1 base from J, with 16 bases between. The DNA for the CDR3 is TGTGCCAGCAGGACGACCAGGGGACGGTCCTACGAGCAGTACTTC. Translating gives CASRTTRGRSYEQYF.